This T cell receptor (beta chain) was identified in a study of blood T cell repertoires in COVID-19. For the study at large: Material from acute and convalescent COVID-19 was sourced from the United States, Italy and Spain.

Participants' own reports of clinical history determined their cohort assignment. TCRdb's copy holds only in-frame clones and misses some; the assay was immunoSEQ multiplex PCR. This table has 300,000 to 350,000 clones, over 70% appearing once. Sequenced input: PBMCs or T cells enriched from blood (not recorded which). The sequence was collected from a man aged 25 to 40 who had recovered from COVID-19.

As DNA, the CDR3 is TGTGCCAGCAGCTTAGGGGCCCACAGCGGGGAAAAACTGTTTTTT. Translated: CASSLGAHSGEKLFF. The chain recombines TRBV11-2 with TRBJ1-4; no reliable D call. The V gene lost 1 base and the J gene lost 8 bases, with 14 bases spanning the gap. The CDR3 runs to 15 residues. CDR1 is SGHAT, CDR2 FQNNGV, per germline.